The 29 T cell receptor beta chains in this list originate from one sample, sequenced in a study of CD8 T cells in Susac syndrome. Reverse transcription of about 0.5 to 1 ug RNA used random hexamers. TCRdb re-called the immunoSEQ multiplex PCR reads through MiXCR, storing one row per CDR3 protein. The sample lists 130,000 or so distinct CDR3 sequences, about 93% occurring once. The sequenced sample consisted of CD8+ T cells from PBMCs. The source is a human donor with multiple sclerosis.

V gene TRBV7-9 combines with J gene TRBJ1-2; possible D gene TRBD1, 6 bases. V was shortened by 5 bases and J by 4 bases, with 11 bases between the two germline ends. The CDR3 consists of 13 residues. Germline CDR1 and CDR2: SEHNR and FQNEAQ (reference sequence). The CDR3 loop reads CASSPKDSYGYTF. In nucleotides, the CDR3 is TGTGCCAGCAGCCCCAAGGACAGCTATGGCTACACCTTC.

J is TRBJ1-1 and V is TRBV5-1; D not certain. The V and J ends lost 3 bases and 1 base respectively, with 13 bases between them. This CDR3 has 15 residues. Germline CDR1 is SGHRS and CDR2 is YFSETQ. DNA of the CDR3: TGCGCCAGCAGCTCTTCGGACGGAGGGAACACTGAAGCTTTCTTT. It yields the protein CASSSSDGGNTEAFF.

This chain links TRBV30 with TRBJ2-7; D ambiguous. CDR3 length: 10 amino acids. Trimming left V 1 base short and J 4 bases short, with 2 bases between. Germline CDR1 GTSNPN, CDR2 SVGIG (reference sequence). The CDR3: CAWSGYEQYF. The CDR3 DNA reads as TGTGCCTGGAGTGGATACGAGCAGTACTTC.

V gene TRBV2 combines with J gene TRBJ2-7; maybe TRBD2 (6 bases). The CDR3 is made up of 13 amino acids. Germline V gene lookup returns CDR1 SNHLY and CDR2 FYNNEI. Trimming shortened V by 5 bases and J by 2 bases, and 10 bases separated the two germline ends. The CDR3 DNA reads TGTGCCAGCAGTCTAGCGCAGACCTACGAGCAGTACTTC. Translating gives CASSLAQTYEQYF.

The CDR3 reads CASSLSRVEQYF. As DNA, the CDR3 is TGTGCCAGCAGCTTATCGAGGGTCGAGCAGTACTTC. The chain combines TRBV7-9 with TRBJ2-7, with D perhaps matching TRBD2 (5 bases). V lost 2 bases and J lost 6, with 8 bases in between. CDR3 length: 12 amino acids. Germline CDR1 and CDR2: SEHNR and FQNEAQ (reference sequence).

This clonotype was detected only once. This chain uses TRBV6-2 or TRBV6-3 with TRBJ1-1; no clear D. The CDR3 spans 14 residues. V lost 3 bases and J lost 2, with 10 bases in between. Germline CDR1 MNHEY, CDR2 SVGEGT. CDR3 residues: CASSYSFGNTEAFF. The CDR3 DNA reads as TGTGCCAGCAGTTATTCTTTCGGTAACACTGAAGCTTTCTTT.

This clonotype was observed a single time. The J gene is TRBJ2-7, the V gene TRBV5-6, with TRBD2 as a possible D gene (6 bases). Looked up from germline, CDR1 is SGHDT and CDR2 is YYEEEE. Deletions cut 2 bases from V and 3 bases from J, with 15 bases between. This CDR3 is 15 amino acids long. The CDR3 region is CASSLLWEEDYEQYF. CDR3 nucleotide sequence: TGTGCCAGCAGCTTACTGTGGGAGGAGGACTACGAGCAGTACTTC.

The chain recombines TRBV5-6 with TRBJ1-1; possibly TRBD1 for D (5 bases). The CDR3 totals 16 residues. With 5 bases removed from V and 0 bases from J, the gap between germline ends came to 17 bases. CDR1 and CDR2 from the germline V gene are SGHDT and YYEEEE. The CDR3 region is CASRGSEQAMNTEAFF. CDR3 in DNA: TGTGCCAGCAGAGGATCCGAACAGGCGATGAACACTGAAGCTTTCTTT.

This clonotype has a single count. This chain uses TRBV7-6 with TRBJ2-3; D is ambiguous. Per the germline V gene, CDR1 is SGHVS and CDR2 is FNYEAQ. The CDR3 is 15 residues long. V gave up 5 bases and J gave up 4 bases, with 16 bases separating them. As DNA, the CDR3 is TGTGCCAGCAGCGCCCAAATCACTGGCCCAGATACGCAGTATTTT. Its protein product is CASSAQITGPDTQYF. Full variable domain (rest looked up from reference TRBV7-6 and TRBJ2-3): GAGVSQSPRYKVTKRGQDVALRCDPISGHVSLYWYRQALGQGPEFLTYFNYEAQQDKSGLPNDRFSAERPEGSISTLTIQRTEQRDSAMYRCASSAQITGPDTQYFGPGTRLTVL.

In this sample, this clonotype turned up once. The V and J genes are TRBV9 and TRBJ2-3; perhaps TRBD1 as D (5 bases). Germline CDR1 and CDR2: SGDLS and YYNGEE. The CDR3 is 11 amino acids. Trimming removed 7 bases from V and 5 bases from J, with 8 bases in between. The CDR3 protein is CASGQGDTQYF. Written as DNA, the CDR3 is TGTGCCAGCGGTCAGGGAGATACGCAGTATTTT.

The genes are TRBV10-3 and TRBJ2-2; 9 positions agree with TRBD1. From germline, CDR1 is ENHRY and CDR2 SYGVKD. Trimming at V came to 5 bases and at J to 6 bases, leaving 7 bases not matched to a gene. The CDR3 contains 15 residues. The CDR3 nucleotides read TGTGCCATCAGTCCCGGGACAGGGAGCCCCGGGGAGCTGTTTTTT. Protein product: CAISPGTGSPGELFF.

This chain links TRBV5-1 with TRBJ2-7; D unresolved. The germline gives CDR1 SGHRS, CDR2 YFSETQ. This CDR3 contains 15 residues. V lost 3 bases and J 5 bases, leaving 18 bases between the germline ends. The CDR3 reads CASSYPGLAINEQYF. The CDR3 DNA sequence: TGCGCCAGCAGCTACCCGGGCCTGGCGATCAACGAGCAGTACTTC. The full variable domain, with the rest looked up from reference TRBV5-1 and TRBJ2-7, is KAGVTQTPRYLIKTRGQQVTLSCSPISGHRSVSWYQQTPGQGLQFLFEYFSETQRNKGNFPGRFSGRQFSNSRSEMNVSTLELGDSALYLCASSYPGLAINEQYFGPGTRLTVT.

The rearrangement uses TRBV27 and TRBJ2-7; D assignment may be TRBD1 or TRBD2 (6 bases each). This CDR3 comprises 13 residues. V lost 10 bases, J lost 4 bases, and 17 bases lay in between. Germline CDR1 is MNHEY and CDR2 is SMNVEV (reference sequence). The CDR3 here is CATSWGANYEQYF. The CDR3 nucleotides read TGTGCCACCTCATGGGGGGCTAATTACGAGCAGTACTTC.

The chain is built from TRBV20-1 and TRBJ1-2; TRBD1 might be the D (6 bases). Germline values: CDR1 DFQATT, CDR2 SNEGSKA (reference sequence). The CDR3 length is 14 residues. With 4 bases removed from V and 4 bases from J, the gap between germline ends came to 16 bases. The CDR3 spells CSATPWDNIYGYTF. The DNA of the CDR3 is TGCAGTGCTACCCCGTGGGACAACATCTATGGCTACACCTTC.

The V call is TRBV11-2, the J call TRBJ2-1; 7 bases match TRBD1. The CDR3 length is 11 residues. With V trimmed by 5 bases and J by 10 bases, 2 bases remained unmatched. In germline, CDR1 is SGHAT, CDR2 FQNNGV. The CDR3 loop is CASSMDREQFF. CDR3 in DNA: TGTGCCAGCAGCATGGACAGGGAGCAGTTCTTC. The full variable domain, with the rest looked up from reference TRBV11-2 and TRBJ2-1, is EAGVAQSPRYKIIEKRQSVAFWCNPISGHATLYWYQQILGQGPKLLIQFQNNGVVDDSQLPKDRFSAERLKGVDSTLKIQPAKLEDSAVYLCASSMDREQFFGPGTRLTVL.

The chain uses TRBV30 and TRBJ1-1; 7 positions agree with TRBD1. Germline V gives CDR1 GTSNPN, CDR2 SVGIG (reference sequence). The CDR3 is made up of 11 amino acids. J lost 9 bases, V lost 7 bases, and 8 bases had no gene match. For the CDR3, the DNA is TGTGCCTCATATCCGGGACAGCAAGCTTTCTTT. Protein sequence: CASYPGQQAFF.

The rearrangement joins TRBV5-1 to TRBJ1-1; 10 positions agree with TRBD1. The CDR3 is made up of 16 amino acids. CDR1 is SGHRS and CDR2 is YFSETQ in the germline V gene. The V and J ends lost 2 bases and 7 bases, in that order; junction bases with no gene match: 11. CDR3 loop: CASSLNRQGARSEAFF. As DNA, the CDR3 is TGCGCCAGCAGCTTAAATAGACAGGGGGCGCGAAGTGAAGCTTTCTTT. Using reference TRBV5-1 and TRBJ1-1 for the parts outside the CDR3, the full variable domain is KAGVTQTPRYLIKTRGQQVTLSCSPISGHRSVSWYQQTPGQGLQFLFEYFSETQRNKGNFPGRFSGRQFSNSRSEMNVSTLELGDSALYLCASSLNRQGARSEAFFGQGTRLTVV.

The chain uses TRBV7-6 and TRBJ2-5, with D unresolved. CDR1 is SGHVS, CDR2 FNYEAQ, per germline. The CDR3 contains 14 residues. V lost 4 bases and J lost 1, with 10 bases in between. CDR3 in DNA: TGTGCCAGCAGCTCGAACACATTCCAAGAGACCCAGTACTTC. It is translated as CASSSNTFQETQYF.

V and J are TRBV2 and TRBJ2-1; D remains ambiguous. The V and J ends lost 8 bases and 8 bases respectively, with 7 bases between them. Looked up from germline, CDR1 is SNHLY and CDR2 is FYNNEI. The CDR3 runs to 10 residues. In DNA form, the CDR3 reads TGTGCCAGCTCCTGGGATGAGCAGTTCTTC. It translates to CASSWDEQFF.

The rearrangement links TRBV20-1 to TRBJ2-3, with a tentative D call TRBD2 (6 bases). The CDR3 loop spans 14 amino acids. The V and J ends lost 5 bases and 4 bases respectively, with 16 bases between them. Germline CDR1 is DFQATT and CDR2 is SNEGSKA (reference sequence). CDR3 sequence: CSADRGLGADTQYF. The CDR3 region has the DNA TGCAGTGCTGACCGGGGACTGGGGGCAGATACGCAGTATTTT.

CDR3 nucleotides: TGTGCCAGCAGTGAAGGGGACTCCCGGTGGGAGACCCAGTACTTC. Translation: CASSEGDSRWETQYF. V and J are TRBV25-1 and TRBJ2-5; perhaps TRBD2 as D (6 bases). Germline-derived CDR1 and CDR2 are MGHDK and SYGVNS. Trimming pared 2 bases from V and 5 bases from J, leaving 15 bases between. The CDR3 extends over 15 amino acids.

V is TRBV7-8 and J is TRBJ2-1, with a tentative D call TRBD2 (6 bases). V lost 4 bases and J 7 bases, leaving 17 bases between the germline ends. CDR3 length equals 15 residues. Germline values: CDR1 SGHVS, CDR2 FQNEAQ. In DNA form, the CDR3 reads TGTGCCAGCAGCTACTTTAGCGGCCGGGAAAATGAGCAGTTCTTC. This encodes CASSYFSGRENEQFF.

This rearrangement joins TRBV25-1 to TRBJ2-7; 10 bases are shared with TRBD1. The CDR3 has 14 amino acids. Germline V gives CDR1 MGHDK, CDR2 SYGVNS. The trim removed 5 bases at V and 4 bases at J, leaving 5 bases unmatched. The CDR3 DNA reads as TGTGCCAGCAGTATCGGACAGGGGGTATACGAGCAGTACTTC. Protein sequence: CASSIGQGVYEQYF.

The rearrangement joins TRBV7-6 to TRBJ2-6; D may match TRBD1 or TRBD2 (5 bases each). Germline lookup yields CDR1 SGHVS and CDR2 FNYEAQ. V was trimmed by 6 bases and J by 2 bases, leaving 14 bases between them. This CDR3 region has 16 residues. CDR3: CASSSLEGPGANVLTF. CDR3 sequence (DNA): TGTGCCAGCAGTAGTCTTGAGGGACCTGGGGCCAACGTCCTGACTTTC.

This clonotype came up a few times. V usage is TRBV4-3 and J usage is TRBJ1-5; D unclear. This CDR3 comprises 15 residues. V lost 0 bases and J lost 2, with 8 bases in between. CDR1 LGHNA and CDR2 YSLEER come from the germline V gene. The CDR3 here is CASSQDSQGNQPQHF. The CDR3 region has the DNA TGCGCCAGCAGCCAAGATAGTCAGGGCAATCAGCCCCAGCATTTT.

The chain recombines TRBV5-6 with TRBJ2-1; D uncertain. The germline gives CDR1 SGHDT, CDR2 YYEEEE. The CDR3 spans 13 residues. V shed 4 bases and J shed 0 bases, with 5 bases lying between them. The CDR3 reads CASSIDSYNEQFF. DNA for the CDR3: TGTGCCAGCAGCATCGACTCCTACAATGAGCAGTTCTTC.

V and J are TRBV20-1 and TRBJ2-7, with unresolved D. Germline CDR1 is DFQATT and CDR2 is SNEGSKA (reference sequence). V dropped 7 bases and J dropped 4 bases, with 11 bases sitting between them. This CDR3 comprises 11 residues. The CDR3: CSVPLGYEQYF. The CDR3 DNA follows: TGCAGTGTCCCCCTAGGGTACGAGCAGTACTTC.

The chain combines TRBV5-1 with TRBJ1-1; D unresolved. CDR1 SGHRS and CDR2 YFSETQ come from the germline V gene. Between the trimmed V and J ends, which lost 5 bases and 3 bases, there was a span of 14 bases. The CDR3 totals 14 residues. The CDR3 DNA sequence: TGCGCCAGCAGTTTTCGTCATAGGGACACTGAAGCTTTCTTT. Translated, it gives CASSFRHRDTEAFF.

The genes are TRBV28 and TRBJ2-5; D gene ambiguous. From germline, CDR1 is MDHEN and CDR2 SYDVKM. The ends were cut back, 6 bases at V and 0 bases at J, with 8 bases in the middle. The length of the CDR3 is 13 residues. This CDR3 reads CASSAEYQETQYF. The CDR3 nucleotides read TGTGCCAGCAGCGCAGAGTACCAAGAGACCCAGTACTTC.